The 3 T cell receptor beta chains below all came from one sample that was sequenced in a study of cytomegalovirus exposure and HLA in healthy donors. The PCR employed 60 Vbeta primers together with 13 Jbeta primers. Data came from immunoSEQ multiplex PCR; TCRdb stores just in-frame clones and leaves some out. This sample has 150,000 or so clones, with over 65% found just once. Sequenced input: PBMCs. These receptors were collected from a woman in her 40s in good health and CMV-seronegative.

The J gene is TRBJ2-7, the V gene TRBV6-5, with 7 bases fitting TRBD2. The germline V gene has CDR1 MNHEY and CDR2 SVGAGI. There are 16 residues in the CDR3. Trimming at V came to 0 bases and at J to 4 bases, leaving 9 bases not matched to a gene. The CDR3 loop is CASSYSKGGEGYEQYF. In DNA form, the CDR3 reads TGTGCCAGCAGTTACTCGAAAGGAGGGGAGGGGTACGAGCAGTACTTC.

Only a few counts were recorded for this clone. The rearrangement joins TRBV7-6 to TRBJ2-7, with 8 bases identical to TRBD1. Per germline, CDR1 SGHVS and CDR2 FNYEAQ. J lost 6 bases, V lost 5 bases, and 6 bases had no gene match. The CDR3 extends over 13 amino acids. For the CDR3, the DNA is TGTGCCAGCAGCCCGGGACAGGTGCTCGAGCAGTACTTC. Protein: CASSPGQVLEQYF.

J is TRBJ2-5 and V is TRBV5-6, with a possible D match to TRBD1 (6 bases). Germline V gene data show CDR1 as SGHDT and CDR2 as YYEEEE. The V end lost 0 bases, the J end lost 0 bases, and 12 bases lay between the germline ends. The CDR3 sequence is 16 residues long. CDR3 sequence: CASSLGTGRYQETQYF. Here the CDR3 DNA reads TGTGCCAGCAGCTTGGGAACAGGGCGGTACCAAGAGACCCAGTACTTC.